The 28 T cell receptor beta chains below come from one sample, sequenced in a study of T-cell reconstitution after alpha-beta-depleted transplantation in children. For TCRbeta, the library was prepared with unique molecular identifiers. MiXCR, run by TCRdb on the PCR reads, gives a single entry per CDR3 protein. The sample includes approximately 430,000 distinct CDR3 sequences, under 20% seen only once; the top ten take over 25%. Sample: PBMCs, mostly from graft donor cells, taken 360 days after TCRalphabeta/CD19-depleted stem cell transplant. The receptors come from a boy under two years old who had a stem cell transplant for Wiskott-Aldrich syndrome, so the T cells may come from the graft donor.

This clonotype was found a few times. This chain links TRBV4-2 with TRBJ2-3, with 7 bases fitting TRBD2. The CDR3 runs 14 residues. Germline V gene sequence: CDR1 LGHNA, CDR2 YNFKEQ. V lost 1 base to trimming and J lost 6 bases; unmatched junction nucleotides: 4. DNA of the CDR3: TGTGCCAGCAGCCAAGGGACTAGTTGGGATACGCAGTATTTT. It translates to CASSQGTSWDTQYF.

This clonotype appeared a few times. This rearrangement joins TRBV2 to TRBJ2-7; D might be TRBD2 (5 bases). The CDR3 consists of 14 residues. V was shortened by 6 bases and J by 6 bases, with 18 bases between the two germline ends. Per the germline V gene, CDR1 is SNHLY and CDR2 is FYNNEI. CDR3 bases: TGTGCCAGCAGACGAGCGCCCCCCGGGATCGAGCAGTACTTC. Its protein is CASRRAPPGIEQYF. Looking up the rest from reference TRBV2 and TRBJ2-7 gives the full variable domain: EPEVTQTPSHQVTQMGQEVILRCVPISNHLYFYWYRQILGQKVEFLVSFYNNEISEKSEIFDDQFSVERPDGSNFTLKIRSTKLEDSAMYFCASRRAPPGIEQYFGPGTRLTVT.

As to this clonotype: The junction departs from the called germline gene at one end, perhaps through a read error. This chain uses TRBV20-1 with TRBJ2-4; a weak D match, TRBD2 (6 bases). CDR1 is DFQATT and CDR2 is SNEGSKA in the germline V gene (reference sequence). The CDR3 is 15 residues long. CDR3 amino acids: CSARDGALAKNIQHF. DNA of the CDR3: TGCAGTGCTAGAGACGGAGCACTAGCCAAAAACATTCAGCACTTC.

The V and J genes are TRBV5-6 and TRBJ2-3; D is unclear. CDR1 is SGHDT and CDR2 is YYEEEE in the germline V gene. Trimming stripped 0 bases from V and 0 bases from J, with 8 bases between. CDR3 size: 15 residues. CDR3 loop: CASSLAARSTDTQYF. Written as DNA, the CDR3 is TGTGCCAGCAGCTTGGCCGCAAGGAGCACAGATACGCAGTATTTT.

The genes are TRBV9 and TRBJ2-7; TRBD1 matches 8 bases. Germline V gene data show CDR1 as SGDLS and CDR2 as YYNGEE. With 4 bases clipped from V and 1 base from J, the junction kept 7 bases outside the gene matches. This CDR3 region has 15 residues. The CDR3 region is CASSQGQGPSYEQYF. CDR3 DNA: TGTGCCAGCAGCCAAGGACAGGGACCTTCCTACGAGCAGTACTTC.

In DNA, the CDR3 is TGTGCCAGCAGCTCCACGCCCACCCTAGCGGGCTCCCCCGGGGAGCTGTTTTTT. This translates into CASSSTPTLAGSPGELFF. The chain uses TRBV11-2 and TRBJ2-2, with 8 bases lining up with TRBD2. Germline trimming cut 4 bases from V and 6 bases from J; bases unmatched to any gene: 16. The CDR3 sequence is 18 residues long. Germline-derived CDR1 and CDR2 are SGHAT and FQNNGV.

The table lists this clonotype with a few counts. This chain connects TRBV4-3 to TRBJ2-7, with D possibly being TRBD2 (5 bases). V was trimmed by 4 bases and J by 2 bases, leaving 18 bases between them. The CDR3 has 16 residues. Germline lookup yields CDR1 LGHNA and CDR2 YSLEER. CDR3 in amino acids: CASSPTVPSEAYEQYF. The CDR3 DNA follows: TGCGCCAGCAGCCCAACAGTCCCCTCGGAGGCCTACGAGCAGTACTTC.

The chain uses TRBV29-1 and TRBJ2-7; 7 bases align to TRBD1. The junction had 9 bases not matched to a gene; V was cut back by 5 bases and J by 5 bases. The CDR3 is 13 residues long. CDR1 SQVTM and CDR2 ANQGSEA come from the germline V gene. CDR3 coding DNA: TGCAGCGTTTTACCACAGGGGAAAAACGAGCAGTACTTC. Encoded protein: CSVLPQGKNEQYF.

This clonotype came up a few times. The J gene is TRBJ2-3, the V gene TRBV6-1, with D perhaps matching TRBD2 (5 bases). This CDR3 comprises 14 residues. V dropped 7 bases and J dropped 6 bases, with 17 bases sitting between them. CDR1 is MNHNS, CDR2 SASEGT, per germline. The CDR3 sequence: CASKASLWRDTQYF. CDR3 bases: TGTGCCAGCAAAGCTTCTCTTTGGAGGGATACGCAGTATTTT.

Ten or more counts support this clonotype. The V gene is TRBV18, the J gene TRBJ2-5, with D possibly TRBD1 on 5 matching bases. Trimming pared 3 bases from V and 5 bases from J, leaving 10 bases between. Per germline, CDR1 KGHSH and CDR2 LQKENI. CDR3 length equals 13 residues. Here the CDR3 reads CASSPDSRETQYF. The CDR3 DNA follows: TGTGCCAGCTCACCTGACAGCAGGGAGACCCAGTACTTC.

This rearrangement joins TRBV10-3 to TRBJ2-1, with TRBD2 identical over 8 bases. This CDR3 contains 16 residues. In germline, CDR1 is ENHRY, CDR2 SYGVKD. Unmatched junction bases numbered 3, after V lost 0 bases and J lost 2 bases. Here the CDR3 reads CAISESRAGAYNEQFF. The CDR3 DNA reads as TGTGCCATCAGTGAGTCTAGAGCGGGGGCCTACAATGAGCAGTTCTTC.

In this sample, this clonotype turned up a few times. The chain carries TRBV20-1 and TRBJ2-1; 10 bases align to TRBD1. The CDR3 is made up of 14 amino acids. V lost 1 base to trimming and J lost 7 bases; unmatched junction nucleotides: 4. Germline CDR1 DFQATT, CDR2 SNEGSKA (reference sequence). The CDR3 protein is CSARVGQGFNEQFF. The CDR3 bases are TGCAGTGCTAGAGTGGGACAGGGGTTTAATGAGCAGTTCTTC.

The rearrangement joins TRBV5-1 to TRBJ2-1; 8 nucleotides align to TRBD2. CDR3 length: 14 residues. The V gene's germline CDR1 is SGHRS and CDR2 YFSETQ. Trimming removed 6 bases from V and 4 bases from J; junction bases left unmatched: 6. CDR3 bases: TGCGCCAGCAAACGTAGCGGGATTTACAATGAGCAGTTCTTC. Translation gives CASKRSGIYNEQFF.

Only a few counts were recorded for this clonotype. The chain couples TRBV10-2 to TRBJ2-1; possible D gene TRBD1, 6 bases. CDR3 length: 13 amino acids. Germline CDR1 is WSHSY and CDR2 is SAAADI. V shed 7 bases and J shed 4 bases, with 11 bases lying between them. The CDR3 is CASKTTGYNEQFF. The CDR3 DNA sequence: TGCGCCAGCAAGACTACAGGGTACAATGAGCAGTTCTTC.

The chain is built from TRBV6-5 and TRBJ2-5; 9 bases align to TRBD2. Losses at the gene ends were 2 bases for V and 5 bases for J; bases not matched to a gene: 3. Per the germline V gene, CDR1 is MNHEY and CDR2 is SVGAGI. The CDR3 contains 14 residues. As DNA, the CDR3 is TGTGCCAGCAGTTACGGACTAGCGCAGGAGACCCAGTACTTC. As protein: CASSYGLAQETQYF.

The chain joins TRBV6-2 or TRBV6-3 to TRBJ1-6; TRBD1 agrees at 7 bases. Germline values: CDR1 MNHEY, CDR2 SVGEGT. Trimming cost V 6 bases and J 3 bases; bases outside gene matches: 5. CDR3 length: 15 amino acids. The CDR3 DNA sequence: TGTGCCAGCAGCTGGACAGGTGGCTATAATTCACCCCTCCACTTT. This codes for CASSWTGGYNSPLHF.

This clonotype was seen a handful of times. CDR3 residues: CASSTTAYEQYF. Written as DNA, the CDR3 is TGTGCCAGCAGTACCACGGCGTACGAGCAGTACTTC. The chain links TRBV28 to TRBJ2-7; D uncertain. Trimming shortened V by 5 bases and J by 4 bases, and 9 bases separated the two germline ends. The CDR3 is made up of 12 amino acids. Germline V CDR1 and CDR2: MDHEN, SYDVKM. The full variable domain, with the rest looked up from reference TRBV28 and TRBJ2-7, is DVKVTQSSRYLVKRTGEKVFLECVQDMDHENMFWYRQDPGLGLRLIYFSYDVKMKEKGDIPEGYSVSREKKERFSLILESASTNQTSMYLCASSTTAYEQYFGPGTRLTVT.

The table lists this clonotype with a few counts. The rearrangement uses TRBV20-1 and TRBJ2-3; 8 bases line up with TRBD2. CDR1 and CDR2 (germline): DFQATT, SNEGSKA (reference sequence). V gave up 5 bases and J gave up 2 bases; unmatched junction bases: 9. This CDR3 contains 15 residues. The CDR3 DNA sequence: TGCAGTGCTTCCCTCGGGAGGGCTACCACAGATACGCAGTATTTT. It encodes CSASLGRATTDTQYF.

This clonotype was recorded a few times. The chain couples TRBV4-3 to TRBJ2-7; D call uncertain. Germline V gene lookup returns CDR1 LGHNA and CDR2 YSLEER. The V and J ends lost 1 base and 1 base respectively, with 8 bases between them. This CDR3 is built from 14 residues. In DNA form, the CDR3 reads TGCGCCAGCAGCCAAGGACTTTCTTCCTACGAGCAGTACTTC. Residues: CASSQGLSSYEQYF.

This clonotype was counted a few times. CDR3 nucleotides: TGCAGCGTTCAATGGGACTTGAAAGAGACCCAGTACTTC. It encodes CSVQWDLKETQYF. J is TRBJ2-5 and V is TRBV29-1; possibly TRBD2 for D (6 bases). V was cut by 5 bases and J by 3 bases, with 13 bases left in between. This CDR3 is built from 13 residues. Looked up from germline, CDR1 is SQVTM and CDR2 is ANQGSEA. The full variable domain, rest sourced from reference TRBV29-1 and TRBJ2-5, is SAVISQKPSRDICQRGTSLTIQCQVDSQVTMMFWYRQQPGQSLTLIATANQGSEATYESGFVIDKFPISRPNLTFSTLTVSNMSPEDSSIYLCSVQWDLKETQYFGPGTRLLVL.

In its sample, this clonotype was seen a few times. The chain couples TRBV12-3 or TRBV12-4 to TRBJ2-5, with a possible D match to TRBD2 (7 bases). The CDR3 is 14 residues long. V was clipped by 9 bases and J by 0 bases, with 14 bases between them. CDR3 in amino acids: CASLSGGHQETQYF. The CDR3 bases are TGTGCCAGTCTGTCGGGGGGCCACCAAGAGACCCAGTACTTC.

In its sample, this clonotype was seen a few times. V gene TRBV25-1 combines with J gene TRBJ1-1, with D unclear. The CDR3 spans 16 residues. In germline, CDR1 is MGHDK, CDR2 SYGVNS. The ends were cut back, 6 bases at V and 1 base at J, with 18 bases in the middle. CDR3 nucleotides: TGTGCCAGCAGCGGAGTAGTAAGTAGTCCGAACACTGAAGCTTTCTTT. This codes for CASSGVVSSPNTEAFF.

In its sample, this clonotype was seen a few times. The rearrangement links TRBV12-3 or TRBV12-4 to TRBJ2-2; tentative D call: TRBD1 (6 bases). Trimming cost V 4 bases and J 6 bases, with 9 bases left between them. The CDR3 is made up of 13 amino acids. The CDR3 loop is CASSSRQAGELFF. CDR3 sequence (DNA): TGTGCCAGCAGTTCCCGACAGGCCGGGGAGCTGTTTTTT.

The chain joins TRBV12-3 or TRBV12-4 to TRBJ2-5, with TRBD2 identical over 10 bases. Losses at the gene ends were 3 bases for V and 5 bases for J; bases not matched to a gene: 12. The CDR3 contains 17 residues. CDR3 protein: CASSLLAGGPIPETQYF. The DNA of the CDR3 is TGTGCCAGCAGTTTGTTAGCGGGGGGCCCCATCCCGGAGACCCAGTACTTC.

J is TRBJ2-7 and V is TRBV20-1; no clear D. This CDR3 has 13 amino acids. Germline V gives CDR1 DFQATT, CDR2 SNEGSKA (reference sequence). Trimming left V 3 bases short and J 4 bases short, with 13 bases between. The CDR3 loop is CSARDRLTYEQYF. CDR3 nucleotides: TGCAGTGCTAGGGACCGGCTTACATACGAGCAGTACTTC.

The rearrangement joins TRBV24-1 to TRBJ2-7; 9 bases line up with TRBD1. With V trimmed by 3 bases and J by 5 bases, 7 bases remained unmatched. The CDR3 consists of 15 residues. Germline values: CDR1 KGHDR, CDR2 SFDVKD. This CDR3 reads CATSDTDRGKNEQYF. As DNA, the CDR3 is TGTGCCACCAGTGATACGGACAGGGGCAAGAACGAGCAGTACTTC.

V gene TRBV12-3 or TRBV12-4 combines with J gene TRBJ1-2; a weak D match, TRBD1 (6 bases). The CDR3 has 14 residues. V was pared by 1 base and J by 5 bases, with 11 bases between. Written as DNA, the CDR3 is TGTGCCAGCAGTTTAGACAGGGAAAGATATGGCTACACCTTC. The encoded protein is CASSLDRERYGYTF.

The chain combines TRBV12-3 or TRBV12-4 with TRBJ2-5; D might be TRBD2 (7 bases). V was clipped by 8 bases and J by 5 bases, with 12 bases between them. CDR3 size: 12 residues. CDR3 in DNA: TGTGCCAGCGGGGGGGCCGGCGAGACCCAGTACTTC. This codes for CASGGAGETQYF.